These 30 T cell receptor beta chains came from one sample sequenced in a study of PD-L1 blockade in urothelial cancer. Assay: immunoSEQ multiplex PCR; the TCRdb copy retains only in-frame clones and omits some. The sample yields about 43,000 clones, more than 75% seen once. The specimen was PBMCs, collected around atezolizumab (anti-PD-L1) treatment. The receptors were gathered from a woman aged 55-70 years with urothelial cancer.

This sequence joins TRBV29-1 and TRBJ1-2; D may be TRBD1 (6 bases). The CDR3 covers 13 residues. The germline V and J ends were trimmed by 6 bases and 2 bases, with 13 bases remaining between them. The germline V gene has CDR1 SQVTM and CDR2 ANQGSEA. CDR3 sequence reads: CSVTNTGNYGYTF. The CDR3, as DNA: TGCAGCGTCACCAATACAGGGAACTATGGCTACACCTTC.

The chain couples TRBV2 to TRBJ2-3; 11 positions match TRBD2. CDR1 SNHLY and CDR2 FYNNEI come from the germline V gene. Trimming cost V 5 bases and J 2 bases; bases outside gene matches: 6. The CDR3 spans 16 residues. As DNA, the CDR3 is TGTGCCAGCAGTCCCCCGACTAGCGGGGCCACAGATACGCAGTATTTT. Protein product: CASSPPTSGATDTQYF.

This chain joins TRBV16 and TRBJ2-7, with a possible D match to TRBD1 (6 bases). Germline values: CDR1 KGHSY, CDR2 FQNENV. Deletions cut 1 base from V and 2 bases from J, with 6 bases between. CDR3 length: 13 residues. CDR3 bases: TGTGCCAGCAGCCAATACAGGGCCTACGAGCAGTACTTC. Residues: CASSQYRAYEQYF.

The CDR3 region is CASSPGNRGGEAFF. The CDR3 DNA follows: TGTGCCAGCTCACCAGGGAACAGGGGTGGTGAAGCTTTCTTT. V and J are TRBV18 and TRBJ1-1, with TRBD1 identical over 7 bases. The CDR3 is made up of 14 amino acids. The germline CDR1 and CDR2 sequences are KGHSH and LQKENI. With 2 bases clipped from V and 7 bases from J, the junction kept 7 bases outside the gene matches.

The rearrangement joins TRBV7-2 to TRBJ2-7; possibly TRBD2 for D (5 bases). The V end lost 3 bases, the J end lost 3 bases, and 12 bases lay between the germline ends. Germline CDR1 and CDR2: SGHTA and FQGNSA. This CDR3 contains 14 residues. The chain's CDR3 is CASSLGVILYEQYF. The CDR3 nucleotides are TGTGCCAGCAGCTTGGGAGTCATCCTCTACGAGCAGTACTTC.

This clone was recorded once. The gene calls are TRBV5-1 and TRBJ2-6, with D perhaps matching TRBD2 (7 bases). The CDR3 spans 18 residues. Trimming left V 4 bases short and J 2 bases short, with 19 bases between. Looked up from germline, CDR1 is SGHRS and CDR2 is YFSETQ. The CDR3 spells CASSRLEGGRTGANVLTF. The CDR3, as DNA: TGCGCCAGCAGCAGACTAGAGGGGGGGAGAACTGGGGCCAACGTCCTGACTTTC.

This chain links TRBV11-3 with TRBJ2-5, with D possibly matching TRBD1 (6 bases). Germline CDR1 SGHNT, CDR2 YENEEA. This CDR3 has 14 amino acids. V was shortened by 5 bases and J by 0 bases, with 10 bases between the two germline ends. Here the CDR3 DNA reads TGTGCCAGCAGCGCCGGACAGAACCAAGAGACCCAGTACTTC. This codes for CASSAGQNQETQYF.

V usage is TRBV9 and J usage is TRBJ2-7; 7 bases agree with TRBD2. V lost 4 bases and J lost 4; bases outside the gene matches: 11. Germline V gene data show CDR1 as SGDLS and CDR2 as YYNGEE. CDR3 size: 15 residues. CDR3 sequence: CASSPGMWGGYEQYF. The CDR3 DNA follows: TGTGCCAGCAGCCCGGGGATGTGGGGGGGGTACGAGCAGTACTTC.

V gene TRBV15 combines with J gene TRBJ2-1, with 15 positions matching TRBD2. Germline CDR1 LNHNV, CDR2 YYDKDF (reference sequence). Trimming took 9 bases from V and 1 from J; bases not matched to a gene: 13. CDR3 length: 19 amino acids. The CDR3 DNA follows: TGTGCCACTTCCGCCCAGGGACTAGCGGGGGGAAAGTCCTACAATGAGCAGTTCTTC. Protein: CATSAQGLAGGKSYNEQFF.

The sample holds a few counts of this clone. The gene calls are TRBV18 and TRBJ2-7; weak D call: TRBD2 (6 bases). This CDR3 region has 13 residues. CDR1 is KGHSH and CDR2 is LQKENI in the germline V gene. V lost 2 bases, J lost 4 bases, and 9 bases lay in between. The CDR3 DNA is TGTGCCAGCTCACCAATGGGGGGATACGAGCAGTACTTC. This encodes CASSPMGGYEQYF.

The gene calls are TRBV5-1 and TRBJ2-7, with 9 bases fitting TRBD1. The CDR3 contains 14 residues. V shed 2 bases and J 4 bases; nucleotides not matched to a gene: 4. Germline CDR1 is SGHRS and CDR2 is YFSETQ. The CDR3 DNA follows: TGCGCCAGCAGCTTCGGGACAGGGCCATACGAGCAGTACTTC. As protein: CASSFGTGPYEQYF. The whole variable domain, remainder taken from reference TRBV5-1 and TRBJ2-7, is KAGVTQTPRYLIKTRGQQVTLSCSPISGHRSVSWYQQTPGQGLQFLFEYFSETQRNKGNFPGRFSGRQFSNSRSEMNVSTLELGDSALYLCASSFGTGPYEQYFGPGTRLTVT.

This chain joins TRBV28 and TRBJ2-7; the D gene is possibly TRBD1 (6 bases). V was cut by 8 bases and J by 6 bases, with 11 bases left in between. The germline gives CDR1 MDHEN, CDR2 SYDVKM. This CDR3 comprises 11 residues. The CDR3: CASLGGPEQYF. CDR3 DNA: TGTGCCAGCTTAGGGGGTCCCGAGCAGTACTTC.

This clone was seen only once. The CDR3 protein is CASSLSPDSGANVLTF. The CDR3 nucleotides are TGTGCCAGCAGCTTAAGTCCAGACTCTGGGGCCAACGTCCTGACTTTC. The chain joins TRBV7-2 to TRBJ2-6; D remains unclear. Germline-derived CDR1 and CDR2 are SGHTA and FQGNSA. This CDR3 comprises 16 residues. V lost 2 bases, J lost 0 bases, and 8 bases lay in between.

This clone showed up just once. This rearrangement joins TRBV19 to TRBJ1-1, with D perhaps TRBD1 (5 bases). The CDR3 spans 15 residues. Per the germline V gene, CDR1 is LNHDA and CDR2 is SQIVND (reference sequence). Trimming took 5 bases from V and 4 from J, leaving 17 bases between them. CDR3 sequence reads: CASSVSGGGTTEAFF. The DNA for the CDR3 is TGTGCCAGTAGTGTCTCCGGGGGAGGAACCACTGAAGCTTTCTTT. Full variable domain (missing parts from reference TRBV19 and TRBJ1-1): DGGITQSPKYLFRKEGQNVTLSCEQNLNHDAMYWYRQDPGQGLRLIYYSQIVNDFQKGDIAEGYSVSREKKESFPLTVTSAQKNPTAFYLCASSVSGGGTTEAFFGQGTRLTVV.

The chain couples TRBV10-2 to TRBJ2-5, with 7 bases lining up with TRBD2. Germline values: CDR1 WSHSY, CDR2 SAAADI. V lost 6 bases to trimming and J lost 5 bases; unmatched junction nucleotides: 6. The CDR3 extends over 13 amino acids. DNA of the CDR3: TGCGCCAGCAGGGTGGGGGGGGTGGAGACCCAGTACTTC. Protein sequence: CASRVGGVETQYF.

V and J are TRBV28 and TRBJ2-7; TRBD2 aligns across 10 bases. Looked up from germline, CDR1 is MDHEN and CDR2 is SYDVKM. The V segment lost 5 bases and the J segment 6 bases; nucleotides outside the gene matches: 1. CDR3 length: 12 amino acids. The CDR3 reads CASSTSGIEQYF. CDR3 in DNA: TGTGCCAGCAGTACTAGCGGGATCGAGCAGTACTTC. The full variable domain, in which reference TRBV28 and TRBJ2-7 provide the parts outside the CDR3, is DVKVTQSSRYLVKRTGEKVFLECVQDMDHENMFWYRQDPGLGLRLIYFSYDVKMKEKGDIPEGYSVSREKKERFSLILESASTNQTSMYLCASSTSGIEQYFGPGTRLTVT.

The chain employs TRBV4-3 and TRBJ2-2; 7 bases map to TRBD1. Germline V gives CDR1 LGHNA, CDR2 YSLEER. The junction had 5 bases not matched to a gene; V was cut back by 0 bases and J by 7 bases. The CDR3 is made up of 15 amino acids. In DNA, the CDR3 is TGCGCCAGCAGCCAAGATGACAGGGCTGTCGGGGAGCTGTTTTTT. Residues: CASSQDDRAVGELFF.

V usage is TRBV11-2 and J usage is TRBJ2-2, with D perhaps TRBD1 (5 bases). Trimming took off 4 bases at V and 6 bases at J, with 21 bases between the two ends. The germline gives CDR1 SGHAT, CDR2 FQNNGV. The CDR3 is 17 residues long. CDR3 protein: CASSYRPGIYGAGELFF. CDR3 sequence (DNA): TGTGCCAGCAGCTACCGCCCAGGGATTTATGGTGCCGGGGAGCTGTTTTTT.

This clone was detected once. The J gene is TRBJ2-5, the V gene TRBV27; the D gene is possibly TRBD1 (6 bases). V lost 3 bases and J lost 4, with 18 bases in between. The CDR3 consists of 16 residues. From germline, CDR1 is MNHEY and CDR2 SMNVEV (reference sequence). In nucleotides, the CDR3 is TGTGCCAGCAGTTTTTGGCAGGGGCAGGGTTCAGAGACCCAGTACTTC. This encodes CASSFWQGQGSETQYF.

The gene calls are TRBV6-4 and TRBJ2-1, with TRBD2 as a possible D gene (7 bases). The germline gives CDR1 MRHNA, CDR2 SNTAGT. V lost 0 bases to trimming and J lost 2 bases, with 11 bases between them. The CDR3 runs to 16 residues. The CDR3 here is CASSDSFGGPYNEQFF. Written as DNA, the CDR3 is TGTGCCAGCAGTGACTCGTTCGGGGGGCCCTACAATGAGCAGTTCTTC.

The rearrangement links TRBV5-1 to TRBJ1-4; TRBD1 matches at 9 bases. From germline, CDR1 is SGHRS and CDR2 YFSETQ. This CDR3 is 14 amino acids long. V was clipped by 4 bases and J by 8 bases; unmatched bases: 6. CDR3 protein: CASSPGQGWEKLFF. CDR3 nucleotide sequence: TGCGCCAGCAGCCCGGGACAGGGATGGGAAAAACTGTTTTTT.

The rearrangement uses TRBV29-1 and TRBJ1-3, with D tentatively TRBD1 (5 bases). The germline V and J ends were trimmed by 8 bases and 7 bases, with 12 bases remaining between them. The CDR3 runs 11 residues. Germline V gene lookup returns CDR1 SQVTM and CDR2 ANQGSEA. In DNA, the CDR3 is TGCAGCTCAGGGTTGGTGAACACCATATATTTT. Translated: CSSGLVNTIYF.

This chain links TRBV5-6 with TRBJ1-2, with D possibly being TRBD1 (5 bases). CDR3 length: 14 amino acids. Germline values: CDR1 SGHDT, CDR2 YYEEEE. The V and J ends lost 0 bases and 2 bases respectively, with 8 bases between them. The CDR3 sequence: CASSLAPGNYGYTF. CDR3 DNA sequence: TGTGCCAGCAGCTTGGCCCCAGGGAACTATGGCTACACCTTC.

This chain joins TRBV9 and TRBJ2-1; TRBD2 matches 12 bases. V lost 4 bases, J lost 4 bases, and 6 bases stayed unmatched. The germline CDR1 and CDR2 sequences are SGDLS and YYNGEE. This CDR3 has 16 residues. CDR3 DNA sequence: TGTGCCAGCAGCACAGGAGGACTAGCGGGATACAATGAGCAGTTCTTC. This sequence encodes CASSTGGLAGYNEQFF. Full variable domain (rest looked up from reference TRBV9 and TRBJ2-1): DSGVTQTPKHLITATGQRVTLRCSPRSGDLSVYWYQQSLDQGLQFLIQYYNGEERAKGNILERFSAQQFPDLHSELNLSSLELGDSALYFCASSTGGLAGYNEQFFGPGTRLTVL.

The chain employs TRBV5-1 and TRBJ1-1; D is ambiguous. Germline V lookup: CDR1 SGHRS, CDR2 YFSETQ. V was shortened by 3 bases and J by 0 bases, with 9 bases between the two germline ends. CDR3 size: 14 residues. This chain's CDR3 is CASSSTSLNTEAFF. Written as DNA, the CDR3 is TGCGCCAGCAGCTCTACGTCGCTGAACACTGAAGCTTTCTTT.

V is TRBV18 and J is TRBJ1-4; D not certain. The CDR3 is 15 residues long. Germline V gene sequence: CDR1 KGHSH, CDR2 LQKENI. Between the trimmed V and J ends, which lost 4 bases and 4 bases, there was a span of 13 bases. DNA for the CDR3: TGTGCCAGCTCACTTGAGGCGCAGCTTAATGAAAAACTGTTTTTT. Protein product: CASSLEAQLNEKLFF.

The rearrangement links TRBV9 to TRBJ2-5; 8 bases are shared with TRBD2. CDR3 length equals 14 residues. The V and J ends lost 0 bases and 9 bases, in that order; junction bases with no gene match: 7. Germline V gene lookup returns CDR1 SGDLS and CDR2 YYNGEE. In nucleotides, the CDR3 is TGTGCCAGCAGCGTAGGCTCGCGGGGGGACTCCCAGTACTTC. Its protein is CASSVGSRGDSQYF.

This clone was counted a few times. V is TRBV29-1 and J is TRBJ2-7, with 8 bases identical to TRBD2. J was trimmed by 0 bases and V by 2 bases; bases with no gene match: 6. The CDR3 loop spans 15 amino acids. Germline values: CDR1 SQVTM, CDR2 ANQGSEA. The CDR3: CSVELGGRISYEQYF. CDR3 coding DNA: TGCAGCGTTGAATTGGGCGGGAGGATCTCCTACGAGCAGTACTTC.

The chain uses TRBV5-1 and TRBJ2-6; 7 positions agree with TRBD2. Germline V gene data show CDR1 as SGHRS and CDR2 as YFSETQ. The CDR3 spans 17 residues. Trimming took 3 bases from V and 0 from J; bases not matched to a gene: 6. This CDR3 reads CASSSREPLSGANVLTF. CDR3 nucleotides: TGCGCCAGCAGCTCGCGGGAGCCCCTCTCTGGGGCCAACGTCCTGACTTTC.

This clone has more than one count but fewer than ten. The chain employs TRBV10-3 and TRBJ2-7; the match to TRBD1 covers 10 bases. The CDR3 is made up of 16 amino acids. The V and J ends lost 10 bases and 1 base, in that order; junction bases with no gene match: 13. Germline V CDR1 and CDR2: ENHRY, SYGVKD. CDR3 sequence (DNA): TGTGCCACCTCGGGACAGGGGTTGCAAGGATCCTACGAGCAGTACTTC. This translates into CATSGQGLQGSYEQYF.